The present T cell receptor (beta chain) was sequenced within a study of T cells in Graves' hyperthyroidism and ophthalmopathy (dated by TCRdb to between 2017 and 2020). For the wider study: Peripheral blood was sampled at the time of initial diagnosis, prior to any treatment. To identify TCR V-J signatures that set the groups apart, the researchers used a discovery cohort of approximately 98 patients, made up of around 40 with Graves' ophthalmopathy and about 55 with stable Graves' hyperthyroidism. Prospective prediction of ophthalmopathy was tested in an independent validation cohort of 18 to 20 hyperthyroidism patients and around 16 patients who later progressed to ophthalmopathy. For training and testing, the 100 or so patients in the discovery cohort were randomly divided in a 7:3 ratio. The study also compared thyroid tissue and blood T-cell repertoires from more than 5 Graves' hyperthyroidism patients. After blood sampling, hyperthyroidism patients were treated with methimazole at a starting dose of 30 mg daily, and ophthalmopathy patients were treated with high-dose intravenous methylprednisolone. TCR Vbeta CDR3 sequencing of approximately 140 peripheral blood samples (43 ophthalmopathy, under 80 hyperthyroidism and 17 progressor patients) is reported in the paper.

The TCR beta CDR3 regions were amplified from RNA transcripts. The TCR CDR3 was subjected to a first round of RT-PCR using the HTBI primer set and the Qiagen OneStep RT-PCR kit. The libraries were constructed in a second round of multiplex PCR and then size-selected and purified. Paired-end sequencing of the libraries was performed with 100 bp reads on an Illumina HiSeq2000. The published analysis was carried out like this. SOAPnuke was used to process the raw data, throwing out any read that contained adapters or uncalled bases, had a mean Phred below 15, or lacked an exact constant-primer or identifier match. High-quality paired reads were merged with COPE v1.2.5, and unique nucleotide sequences were defined as clonotypes. Clonotypes were aligned to IMGT TRBV, TRBD and TRBJ reference segments using MiTCR v1.1. Only V-J combinations with frequency above 0.0001, covering 99.2% of repertoires, were analysed. The TCS score was defined as the ratio of F50 (clonal expansion) to E x V (chaos), calculated using BLOSUM62-based TCRdist between CDR3 peptides within each V-J. Welch's t-statistics and random forest reduced around 550 V-J features to about 13, which were used in a naive Bayes classifier (R e1071). TCRdb reworked the public reads: Q25 trimming with fastp, MiXCR clone assembly, productive beta chains retained. Rows merge per CDR3 protein into single entries with the most common DNA and genes. TCRdb's processing, not the authors' own work, is the source of the V and J calls. The sample data list almost 600,000 distinct CDR3 sequences, and more than 11% of these were observed just once. The ten biggest clones cover almost 6% of the sample.

What the research found in general, with its limitations: In validation, progression to ophthalmopathy was predicted by the model with roughly 69% sensitivity and roughly 72% specificity, a median of approximately 7.1 months before onset. Most expanded thyroid clonotypes (frequency above 0.001) were also detected in blood, a finding suggesting that blood repertoires may reflect thyroid immune responses. Sample size was not statistically predetermined, and blinding of investigators to group allocation was not performed. Ophthalmopathy was separated from stable hyperthyroidism by a 13 V-J signature model, with 87.88% sensitivity and roughly 84% specificity obtained in cross-validation and 80%/75% obtained in testing.

Hyperthyroidism patients were newly diagnosed, with disease duration under 2 months, and aged 18 to 65 years. Any patient with an uncontrolled infection, another autoimmune disease, pregnancy or lactation was excluded. Diagnoses were established on the basis of clinical symptoms, serum thyroxine and TRAb, thyroid ultrasound, and orbital computed tomography. Blood from progressor patients was collected at the time of first diagnosis with hyperthyroidism, before any ophthalmopathy symptoms had appeared. PBMCs were separated from 10 ml of fresh peripheral blood using Ficoll-Paque density gradient centrifugation. Patients classed as progressors first received a Graves' hyperthyroidism diagnosis and then went on to develop ophthalmopathy during follow-up. Total RNA was extracted using Trizol reagent, and RNA quality was assessed on an Agilent 2100 Bioanalyzer. At least ten counts were recorded for this clonotype. Its cognate antigen has yet to be identified. No clone much larger than this one lies a single base away; base qualities are absent.

The sequencing input was blood. This TCR was recovered from a woman in her twenties or thirties with Graves' hyperthyroidism that later progressed to Graves' ophthalmopathy.

The nucleotides read TGTGCCAGCAGCTTTGTTTCAGGGGACGAGCAGTACTTC. It encodes CASSFVSGDEQYF. This chain joins TRBV5-6 to TRBJ2-7; D gene: possibly TRBD1, on 6 matching bases. The germline V gene gives CDR1 as SGHDT and CDR2 as YYEEEE. Between the V and J ends, shortened by 2 bases and 5 bases respectively, the junction contains 11 bases. Including the terminal cysteine and phenylalanine, the CDR3 comprises 13 residues. Here the CDR3 DNA is all that survives: 39 bases in frame from base 1.